This T cell receptor beta chain emerged from a study of blood T cell repertoires in COVID-19. Study-wide context: PBMCs, B-cell-depleted T cells, or T cells provided the cDNA or gDNA that made up the material.

Assay used: immunoSEQ multiplex PCR; TCRdb lists only in-frame clones, some missing. The sample has over 120,000 clones, 80% seen once. Germline V gene lookup returns CDR1 WSHSY and CDR2 SAAADI. The CDR3 contains 15 residues. V was clipped by 1 base and J by 5 bases, with 14 bases between them. This chain uses TRBV10-2 with TRBJ2-5; D may be TRBD1 (5 bases). What was sequenced was peripheral blood. The clonotype originates from a man aged 65-85 years who had recovered from COVID-19. CDR3 amino acids: CASSEFAGMRETQYF. CDR3 bases: TGCGCCAGCAGTGAGTTTGCAGGGATGAGGGAGACCCAGTACTTC.